This passage covers 21 T cell receptor beta chains from one sample sequenced in a study of long-term antiretroviral therapy in people with HIV. With survey level as its setting, the immunoSEQ assay was v3.0. Using immunoSEQ multiplex PCR, the repertoire was profiled, and TCRdb retains in-frame clones only, with some absent. Among 33,000 or so clones listed, 95% to 98% were seen once. Material: unsorted PBMCs, obtained 7.6 years after starting antiretroviral therapy. Source of these receptors: a man aged 25 to 40 with HIV.

The rearrangement uses TRBV5-1 and TRBJ2-1; TRBD2 is a possible D gene (5 bases). This CDR3 spans 15 amino acids. With 0 bases removed from V and 7 bases from J, the gap between germline ends came to 14 bases. Germline V gene data show CDR1 as SGHRS and CDR2 as YFSETQ. The CDR3 loop is CASSLVAGVGNEQFF. The CDR3 bases are TGCGCCAGCAGCTTGGTCGCGGGCGTTGGAAATGAGCAGTTCTTC.

The rearrangement uses TRBV6-1 and TRBJ2-7; 7 bases are shared with TRBD1. The V and J ends lost 4 bases and 5 bases, in that order; junction bases with no gene match: 2. CDR3 length: 12 amino acids. Germline lookup yields CDR1 MNHNS and CDR2 SASEGT. CDR3 bases: TGTGCCAGCAGTGGCCAGGGGGACGAGCAGTACTTC. Translated: CASSGQGDEQYF.

This clone was seen once. The chain carries TRBV4-3 and TRBJ2-3, with D unresolved. The CDR3 runs to 16 residues. CDR1 and CDR2 from the germline V gene are LGHNA and YSLEER. Trimming took off 2 bases at V and 0 bases at J, with 12 bases between the two ends. CDR3 protein: CASSQQPLTSTDTQYF. The DNA for the CDR3 is TGCGCCAGCAGCCAACAACCCTTGACTAGCACAGATACGCAGTATTTT.

This clone was found once. The V gene is TRBV4-2, the J gene TRBJ1-2; D unresolved. CDR1 and CDR2 (germline): LGHNA, YNFKEQ. V was trimmed by 4 bases and J by 5 bases, leaving 23 bases between them. This CDR3 contains 17 residues. CDR3 residues: CASSPAVTAPGEYGYTF. CDR3 DNA: TGTGCCAGCAGCCCGGCGGTAACAGCCCCGGGTGAGTATGGCTACACCTTC.

The chain employs TRBV19 and TRBJ1-6; D may be TRBD1 (5 bases). This CDR3 comprises 15 residues. The germline CDR1 and CDR2 sequences are LNHDA and SQIVND (reference sequence). Trimming shortened V by 0 bases and J by 7 bases, and 10 bases separated the two germline ends. CDR3 sequence reads: CASSIDRDQNSPLHF. The CDR3 nucleotides are TGTGCCAGTAGTATAGACAGGGATCAGAATTCACCCCTCCACTTT.

The chain combines TRBV6-5 with TRBJ1-2, with D unresolved. The CDR3 has 14 residues. Per the germline V gene, CDR1 is MNHEY and CDR2 is SVGAGI. Deletions cut 5 bases from V and 6 bases from J, with 16 bases between. The CDR3 region is CASSTTGPLNGYTF. The CDR3 coding sequence is TGTGCCAGCAGTACGACCGGGCCACTTAATGGCTACACCTTC.

The rearrangement links TRBV2 to TRBJ2-7; no clear D. V lost 8 bases to trimming and J lost 0 bases, with 5 bases between them. Germline V gene sequence: CDR1 SNHLY, CDR2 FYNNEI. This CDR3 spans 11 amino acids. CDR3 in DNA: TGTGCCAGCGGTCGCTCCTACGAGCAGTACTTC. Protein sequence: CASGRSYEQYF.

This rearrangement joins TRBV4-3 to TRBJ2-2, with unresolved D. V lost 4 bases, J lost 6 bases, and 12 bases lay in between. Germline-derived CDR1 and CDR2 are LGHNA and YSLEER. The CDR3 contains 14 residues. In DNA, the CDR3 is TGCGCCAGCAGCCTTCAAGACGGTTCCGGGGAGCTGTTTTTT. It specifies CASSLQDGSGELFF.

This CDR3 reads CASSTQGAQHQPQHF. CDR3 DNA: TGCGCCAGCAGTACCCAGGGGGCCCAGCATCAGCCCCAGCATTTT. This chain uses TRBV10-1 with TRBJ1-5; 8 bases are shared with TRBD1. J gave up 5 bases and V 5 bases, and 8 bases lay outside the gene matches. Per germline, CDR1 WNHNN and CDR2 SYGVQD (reference sequence). The CDR3 runs to 15 residues.

A single count supports this clone. J is TRBJ2-3 and V is TRBV28; D not certain. Germline values: CDR1 MDHEN, CDR2 SYDVKM. Trimming took 5 bases from V and 5 from J, leaving 8 bases between them. CDR3 length equals 12 residues. This chain's CDR3 is CASSQNQDTQYF. The CDR3 DNA reads TGTGCCAGCAGTCAAAATCAAGATACGCAGTATTTT.

V gene TRBV12-2 combines with J gene TRBJ1-1. TRBV12-2 is described as a pseudogene. The CDR3 is made up of 15 amino acids. The chain's CDR3 is CASRTADGLKDEAFF. As DNA, the CDR3 is TGTGCAAGTCGCACCGCGGACGGACTTAAGGATGAAGCTTTCTTT.

The V gene is TRBV7-3, the J gene TRBJ2-1, with TRBD2 matching over 9 bases. Germline-derived CDR1 and CDR2 are SGHTA and FQGTGA. Trimming at V came to 3 bases and at J to 0 bases, leaving 0 bases not matched to a gene. The CDR3 is 15 residues long. The CDR3 spells CASSFSGSSYNEQFF. The CDR3 coding sequence is TGTGCCAGCAGCTTTAGCGGGAGCTCCTACAATGAGCAGTTCTTC.

This rearrangement joins TRBV29-1 to TRBJ2-1; perhaps TRBD2 as D (5 bases). Germline CDR1 and CDR2: SQVTM and ANQGSEA. The length of the CDR3 is 12 residues. V lost 4 bases and J 5 bases, leaving 9 bases between the germline ends. The CDR3, as DNA: TGCAGCGTTGGGGAGTATGACAATGAGCAGTTCTTC. It codes for CSVGEYDNEQFF.

This clone was observed once. The limits of the CDR3 on the DNA are not certain, so only TCRdb's listed CDR3 is given. The gene calls are TRBV27 and TRBJ2-7; the table gives TRBD2 as D, unverified against the DNA. Germline values: CDR1 MNHEY, CDR2 SMNVEV (reference sequence). The CDR3 is made up of 23 amino acids, end residues included. CDR3 in amino acids: CASSRYSGSGEQYFGRGSGEQYF.

The chain employs TRBV7-2 and TRBJ1-2; 7 bases are shared with TRBD1. There are 15 residues in the CDR3. Germline V gene lookup returns CDR1 SGHTA and CDR2 FQGNSA. Trimming removed 5 bases from V and 6 bases from J; junction bases left unmatched: 12. The CDR3 DNA is TGTGCCAGCAGCAAAGCCGAGACAGGGACCGATGGCTACACCTTC. This codes for CASSKAETGTDGYTF. The full variable domain, in which reference TRBV7-2 and TRBJ1-2 provide the parts outside the CDR3, is GAGVSQSPSNKVTEKGKDVELRCDPISGHTALYWYRQSLGQGLEFLIYFQGNSAPDKSGLPSDRFSAERTGGSVSTLTIQRTQQEDSAVYLCASSKAETGTDGYTFGSGTRLTVV.

The rearrangement links TRBV11-2 to TRBJ1-1, with a tentative D call TRBD1 (6 bases). Trimming took 2 bases from V and 8 from J, leaving 18 bases between them. This CDR3 spans 15 amino acids. The germline V gene encodes CDR1 SGHAT and CDR2 FQNNGV. The CDR3 DNA reads TGTGCCAGCAGCTTAAGTAGGGGGACGAACGGCGAAGCTTTCTTT. As protein: CASSLSRGTNGEAFF.

The genes are TRBV29-1 and TRBJ2-5, with TRBD1 matching over 8 bases. The CDR3 is 14 amino acids. V trimming: 6 bases; J trimming: 4 bases; junction bases outside the gene matches: 10. Looked up from germline, CDR1 is SQVTM and CDR2 is ANQGSEA. CDR3 sequence reads: CSVGLGQAGETQYF. The CDR3 DNA reads as TGCAGCGTGGGACTGGGACAGGCGGGAGAGACCCAGTACTTC.

The V and J genes are TRBV6-5 and TRBJ1-1; D is unclear. The V end lost 5 bases, the J end lost 0 bases, and 7 bases lay between the germline ends. The V gene's germline CDR1 is MNHEY and CDR2 SVGAGI. CDR3 length: 13 residues. The CDR3 DNA is TGTGCCAGCAGTAGGCAAGTGAACACTGAAGCTTTCTTT. This codes for CASSRQVNTEAFF.

V and J are TRBV4-2 and TRBJ1-2; a possible D gene is TRBD1 (5 bases). With 5 bases removed from V and 8 bases from J, the gap between germline ends came to 18 bases. The CDR3 sequence is 14 residues long. Per the germline V gene, CDR1 is LGHNA and CDR2 is YNFKEQ. As DNA, the CDR3 is TGTGCCAGCAGCGGGACCGCACCTCAAAACGGCTACACCTTC. Its protein is CASSGTAPQNGYTF.

This sequence joins TRBV29-1 and TRBJ2-3; 8 positions match TRBD1. The V segment lost 8 bases and the J segment 2 bases; nucleotides outside the gene matches: 6. Per the germline V gene, CDR1 is SQVTM and CDR2 is ANQGSEA. The CDR3 consists of 13 residues. Here the CDR3 reads CSTRQGTTDTQYF. In DNA form, the CDR3 reads TGCAGCACTCGACAGGGGACCACAGATACGCAGTATTTT.

The V gene is TRBV29-1, the J gene TRBJ2-1, with TRBD2 as a possible D gene (6 bases). V lost 3 bases and J 0 bases, leaving 9 bases between the germline ends. Germline V CDR1 and CDR2: SQVTM, ANQGSEA. CDR3 length: 14 residues. The CDR3 loop is CSVEYGSSYNEQFF. The CDR3 DNA reads as TGCAGCGTTGAGTACGGGAGCTCCTACAATGAGCAGTTCTTC.